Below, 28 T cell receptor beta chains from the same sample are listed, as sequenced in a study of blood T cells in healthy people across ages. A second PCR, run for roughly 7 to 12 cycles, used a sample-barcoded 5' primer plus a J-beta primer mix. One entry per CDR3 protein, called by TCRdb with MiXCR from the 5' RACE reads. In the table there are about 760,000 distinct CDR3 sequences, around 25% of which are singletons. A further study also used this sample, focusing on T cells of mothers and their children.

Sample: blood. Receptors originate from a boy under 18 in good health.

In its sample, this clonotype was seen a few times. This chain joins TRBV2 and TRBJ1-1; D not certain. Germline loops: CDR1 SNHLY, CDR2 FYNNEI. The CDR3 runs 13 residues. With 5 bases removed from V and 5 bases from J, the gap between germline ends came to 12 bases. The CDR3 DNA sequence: TGTGCCAGCAGTCAAGAGGAATGGACTGAAGCTTTCTTT. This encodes CASSQEEWTEAFF.

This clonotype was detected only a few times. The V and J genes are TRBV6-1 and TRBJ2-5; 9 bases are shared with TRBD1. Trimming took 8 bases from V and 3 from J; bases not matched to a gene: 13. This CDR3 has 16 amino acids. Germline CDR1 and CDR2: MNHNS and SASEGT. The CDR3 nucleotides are TGTGCCAGCGGGGGAAGTCGGACAGGGGCGGAAGAGACCCAGTACTTC. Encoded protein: CASGGSRTGAEETQYF.

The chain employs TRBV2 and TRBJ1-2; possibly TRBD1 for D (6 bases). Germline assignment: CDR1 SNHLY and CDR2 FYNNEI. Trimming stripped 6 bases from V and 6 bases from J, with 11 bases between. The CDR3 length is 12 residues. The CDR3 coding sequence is TGTGCCAGCAGCCAGGGGAGTGATGGCTACACCTTC. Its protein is CASSQGSDGYTF.

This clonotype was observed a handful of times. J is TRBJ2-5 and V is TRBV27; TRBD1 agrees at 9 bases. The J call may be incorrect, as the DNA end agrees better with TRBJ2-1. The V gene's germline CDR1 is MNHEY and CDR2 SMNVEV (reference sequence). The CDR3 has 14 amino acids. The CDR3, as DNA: TGTGCCAGCATGGGGACAGGGTTGATCAATGAGCAGTTCTTC. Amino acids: CASMGTGLINEQFF.

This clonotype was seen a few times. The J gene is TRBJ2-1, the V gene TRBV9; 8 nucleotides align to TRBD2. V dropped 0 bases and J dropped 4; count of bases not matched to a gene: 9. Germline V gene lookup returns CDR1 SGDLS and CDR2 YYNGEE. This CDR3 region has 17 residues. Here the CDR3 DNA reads TGTGCCAGCAGCGTAGTGTCCAGCGGGGGCCTTTACAATGAGCAGTTCTTC. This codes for CASSVVSSGGLYNEQFF.

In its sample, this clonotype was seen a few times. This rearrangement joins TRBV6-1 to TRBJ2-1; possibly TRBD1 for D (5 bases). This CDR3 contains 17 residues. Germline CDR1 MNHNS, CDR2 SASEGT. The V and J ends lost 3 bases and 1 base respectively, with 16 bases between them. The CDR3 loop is CASSDYSRGLSYNEQFF. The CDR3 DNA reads TGTGCCAGCAGTGACTACAGTAGGGGTTTGTCCTACAATGAGCAGTTCTTC.

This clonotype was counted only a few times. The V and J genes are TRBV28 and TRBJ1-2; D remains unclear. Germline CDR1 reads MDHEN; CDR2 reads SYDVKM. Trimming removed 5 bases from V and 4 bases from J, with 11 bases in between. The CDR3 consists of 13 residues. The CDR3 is CASSPPRGYGYTF. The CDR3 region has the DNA TGTGCCAGCAGTCCCCCACGGGGCTATGGCTACACCTTC.

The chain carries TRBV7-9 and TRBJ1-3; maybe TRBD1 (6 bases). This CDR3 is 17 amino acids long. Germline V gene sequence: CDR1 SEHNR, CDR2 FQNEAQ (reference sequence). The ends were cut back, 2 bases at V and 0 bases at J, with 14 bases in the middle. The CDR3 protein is CASSLSPEDSSGNTIYF. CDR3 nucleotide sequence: TGTGCCAGCAGCTTATCACCTGAGGACAGCTCTGGAAACACCATATATTTT.

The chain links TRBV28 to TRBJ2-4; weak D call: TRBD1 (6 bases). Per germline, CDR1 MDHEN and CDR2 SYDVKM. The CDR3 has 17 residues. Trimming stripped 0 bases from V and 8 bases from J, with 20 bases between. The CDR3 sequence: CASSLWQGKDPRHIQYF. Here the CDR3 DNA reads TGTGCCAGCAGTTTATGGCAGGGGAAGGACCCGCGGCACATTCAGTACTTC.

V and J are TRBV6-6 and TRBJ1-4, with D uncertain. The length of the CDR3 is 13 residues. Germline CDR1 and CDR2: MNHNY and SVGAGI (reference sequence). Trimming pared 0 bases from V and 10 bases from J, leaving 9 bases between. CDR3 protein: CASSYSKGGKLFF. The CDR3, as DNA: TGTGCCAGCAGTTACTCGAAGGGTGGAAAACTGTTTTTT.

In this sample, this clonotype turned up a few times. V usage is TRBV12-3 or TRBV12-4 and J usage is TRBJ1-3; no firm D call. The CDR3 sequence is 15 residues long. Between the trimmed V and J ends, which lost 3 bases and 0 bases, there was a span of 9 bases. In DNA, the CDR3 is TGTGCCAGCAGTTTTGCGGCAAACTCTGGAAACACCATATATTTT. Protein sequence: CASSFAANSGNTIYF.

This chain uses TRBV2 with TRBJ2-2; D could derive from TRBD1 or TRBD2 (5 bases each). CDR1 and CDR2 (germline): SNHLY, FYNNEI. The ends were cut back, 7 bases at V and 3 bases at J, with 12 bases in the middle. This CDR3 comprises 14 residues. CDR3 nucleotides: TGTGCCAGCATCCGTGGGGACGACACCGGGGAGCTGTTTTTT. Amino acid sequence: CASIRGDDTGELFF. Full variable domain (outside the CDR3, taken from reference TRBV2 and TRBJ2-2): EPEVTQTPSHQVTQMGQEVILRCVPISNHLYFYWYRQILGQKVEFLVSFYNNEISEKSEIFDDQFSVERPDGSNFTLKIRSTKLEDSAMYFCASIRGDDTGELFFGEGSRLTVL.

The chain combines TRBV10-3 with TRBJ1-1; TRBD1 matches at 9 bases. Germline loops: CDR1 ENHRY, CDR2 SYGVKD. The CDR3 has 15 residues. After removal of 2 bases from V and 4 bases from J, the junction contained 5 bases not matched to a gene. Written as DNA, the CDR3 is TGTGCCATCAGTGAGGGGACAGGGAGGTCCACTGAAGCTTTCTTT. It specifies CAISEGTGRSTEAFF.

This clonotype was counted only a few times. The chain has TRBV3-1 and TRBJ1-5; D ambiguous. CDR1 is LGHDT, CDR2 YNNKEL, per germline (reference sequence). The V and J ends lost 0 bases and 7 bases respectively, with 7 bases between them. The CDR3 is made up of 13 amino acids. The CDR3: CASSQDAGQPQHF. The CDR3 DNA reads TGTGCCAGCAGCCAAGATGCCGGGCAGCCCCAGCATTTT.

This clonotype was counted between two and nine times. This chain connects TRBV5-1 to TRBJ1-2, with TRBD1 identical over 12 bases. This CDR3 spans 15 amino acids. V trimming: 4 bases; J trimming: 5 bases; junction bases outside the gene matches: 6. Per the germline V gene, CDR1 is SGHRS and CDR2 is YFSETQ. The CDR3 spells CASSGGQGASYGYTF. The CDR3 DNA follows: TGCGCCAGCAGCGGGGGACAGGGGGCGAGTTATGGCTACACCTTC. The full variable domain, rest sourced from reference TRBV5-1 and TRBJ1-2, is KAGVTQTPRYLIKTRGQQVTLSCSPISGHRSVSWYQQTPGQGLQFLFEYFSETQRNKGNFPGRFSGRQFSNSRSEMNVSTLELGDSALYLCASSGGQGASYGYTFGSGTRLTVV.

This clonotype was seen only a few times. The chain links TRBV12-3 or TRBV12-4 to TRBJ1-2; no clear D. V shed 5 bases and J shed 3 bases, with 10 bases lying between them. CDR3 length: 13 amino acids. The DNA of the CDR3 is TGTGCCAGCAGTCTGCGGGAGGACTATGGCTACACCTTC. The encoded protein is CASSLREDYGYTF.

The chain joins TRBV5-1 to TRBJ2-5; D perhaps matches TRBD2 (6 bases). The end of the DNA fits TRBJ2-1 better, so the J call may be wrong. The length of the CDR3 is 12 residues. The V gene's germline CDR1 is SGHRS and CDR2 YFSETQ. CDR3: CASSLFGGEQFF. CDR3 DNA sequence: TGCGCCAGCAGCTTGTTCGGGGGTGAGCAGTTCTTC.

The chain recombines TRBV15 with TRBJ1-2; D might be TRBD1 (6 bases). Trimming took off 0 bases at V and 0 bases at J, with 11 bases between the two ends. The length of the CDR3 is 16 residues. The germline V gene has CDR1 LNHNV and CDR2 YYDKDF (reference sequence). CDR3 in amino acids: CATSRDRGQANYGYTF. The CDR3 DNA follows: TGTGCCACCAGCAGAGATAGGGGACAAGCTAACTATGGCTACACCTTC.

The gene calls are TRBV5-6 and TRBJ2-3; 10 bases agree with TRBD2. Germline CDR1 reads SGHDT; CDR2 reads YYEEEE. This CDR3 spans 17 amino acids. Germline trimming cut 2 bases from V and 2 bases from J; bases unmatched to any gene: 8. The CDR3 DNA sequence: TGTGCCAGCAGCTTTCCCGGGACTAGCGCTGTCACAGATACGCAGTATTTT. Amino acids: CASSFPGTSAVTDTQYF.

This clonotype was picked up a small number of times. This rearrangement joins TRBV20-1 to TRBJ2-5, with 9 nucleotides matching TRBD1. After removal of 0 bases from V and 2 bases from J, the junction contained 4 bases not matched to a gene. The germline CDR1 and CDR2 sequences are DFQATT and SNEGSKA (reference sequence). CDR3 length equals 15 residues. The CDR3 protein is CSARDPGQGQETQYF. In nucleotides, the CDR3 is TGCAGTGCTAGAGATCCGGGACAGGGTCAAGAGACCCAGTACTTC.

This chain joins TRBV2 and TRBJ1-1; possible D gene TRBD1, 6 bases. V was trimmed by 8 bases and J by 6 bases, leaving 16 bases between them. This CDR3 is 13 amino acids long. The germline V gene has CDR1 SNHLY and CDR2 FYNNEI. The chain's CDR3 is CASGTGGIAEAFF. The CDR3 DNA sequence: TGTGCCAGCGGCACGGGGGGCATTGCTGAAGCTTTCTTT. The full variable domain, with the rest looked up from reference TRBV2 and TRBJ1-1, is EPEVTQTPSHQVTQMGQEVILRCVPISNHLYFYWYRQILGQKVEFLVSFYNNEISEKSEIFDDQFSVERPDGSNFTLKIRSTKLEDSAMYFCASGTGGIAEAFFGQGTRLTVV.

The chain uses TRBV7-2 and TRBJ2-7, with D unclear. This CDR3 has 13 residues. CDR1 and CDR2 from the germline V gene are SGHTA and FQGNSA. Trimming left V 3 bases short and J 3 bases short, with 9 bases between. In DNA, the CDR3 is TGTGCCAGCAGCTTCCTGGGGATCTACGAGCAGTACTTC. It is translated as CASSFLGIYEQYF.

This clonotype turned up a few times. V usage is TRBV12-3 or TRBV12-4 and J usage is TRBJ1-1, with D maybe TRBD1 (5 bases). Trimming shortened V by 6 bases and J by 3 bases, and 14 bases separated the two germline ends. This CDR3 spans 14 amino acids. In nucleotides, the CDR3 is TGTGCCAGCAGATTACAGGATGGGTACACTGAAGCTTTCTTT. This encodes CASRLQDGYTEAFF.

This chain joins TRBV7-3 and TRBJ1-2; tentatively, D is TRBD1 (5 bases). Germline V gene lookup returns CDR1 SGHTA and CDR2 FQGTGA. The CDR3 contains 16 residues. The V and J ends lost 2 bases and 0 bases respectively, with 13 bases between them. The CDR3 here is CASSLGRGLTNYGYTF. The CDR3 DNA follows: TGTGCCAGCAGCTTAGGACGGGGCCTAACTAACTATGGCTACACCTTC.

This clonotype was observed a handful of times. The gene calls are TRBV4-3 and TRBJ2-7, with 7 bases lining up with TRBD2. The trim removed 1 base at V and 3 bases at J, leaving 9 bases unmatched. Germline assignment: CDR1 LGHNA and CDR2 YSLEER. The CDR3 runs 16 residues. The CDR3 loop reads CASSQGASGAYYEQYF. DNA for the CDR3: TGCGCCAGCAGCCAAGGAGCGAGCGGGGCCTACTACGAGCAGTACTTC.

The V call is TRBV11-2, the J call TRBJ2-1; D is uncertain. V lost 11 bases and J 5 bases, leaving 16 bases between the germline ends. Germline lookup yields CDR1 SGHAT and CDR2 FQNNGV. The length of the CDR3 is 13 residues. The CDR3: CAARESGHNEQFF. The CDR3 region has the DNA TGTGCCGCTCGAGAGTCCGGGCACAATGAGCAGTTCTTC.

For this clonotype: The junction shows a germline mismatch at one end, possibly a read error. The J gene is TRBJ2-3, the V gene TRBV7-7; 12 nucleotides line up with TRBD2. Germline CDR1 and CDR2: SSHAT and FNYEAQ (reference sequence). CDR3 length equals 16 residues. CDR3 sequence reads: CASSIGLAGQTDTQYF. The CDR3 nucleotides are TGTGCTAGCAGTATCGGACTAGCGGGACAAACAGATACGCAGTATTTT.

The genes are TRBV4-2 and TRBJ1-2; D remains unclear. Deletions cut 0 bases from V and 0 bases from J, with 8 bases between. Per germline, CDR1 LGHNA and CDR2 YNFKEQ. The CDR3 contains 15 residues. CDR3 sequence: CASSQDRGSNYGYTF. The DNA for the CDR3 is TGTGCCAGCAGCCAAGATCGGGGATCTAACTATGGCTACACCTTC.